This T cell receptor beta chain stems from a study of blood T cell repertoires in COVID-19 (dated by TCRdb to 2020 to 2022). The study in broad terms: Samples from collaborators originated in the United States, Italy and Spain and spanned both the acute and convalescent phases of COVID-19. The prospective study material was composed of cDNA or gDNA derived from T cells, B-cell-depleted T cells, or PBMCs. The dataset comprised deeply sampled blood TCRbeta repertoires from subjects exposed to, actively infected with, or recovered from COVID-19. The repertoires were made available in a free public database intended to serve as a resource for research on the immune response to SARS-CoV-2. Samples came from the ongoing ImmuneRACE study (first 160 participants) plus 1,254 subjects from 6 global collaborators. The sample metadata nearly always contained a de-identified subject ID, COVID-19 status, age in years and sex. HLA class I and class II types, where available, came from metadata supplied by the sample provider rather than from assay-based typing.

Reading from cysteine to phenylalanine, the CDR3 counts 15 amino acids. The retained sequence is limited to the CDR3, 45 bases, with the frame set at the first base. CDR1 and CDR2 are drawn from the germline V gene (reference sequence): LNHDA, SQIVND. V has 7 bases trimmed and J has 2 bases trimmed; junction bases matching no gene number 9. Whole blood was collected in K2EDTA tubes by collaborating institutions according to the institutions' own protocols. For TCRbeta analysis, collaborator samples were shipped as frozen whole blood, as isolated PBMCs, or as DNA extracted from either sample type. Turning to this clone: Its antigen specificity is not known. Per-base quality was not reported, and no clone a single base away is much larger than it.

Study-wide conclusions, independent of this receptor: How much clinical and demographic metadata was included differed by source and by participant, and the metadata was provided uncurated.

TCRbeta CDR3 regions were amplified from genomic DNA by means of the immunoSEQ Assay, a bias-controlled multiplex PCR. From the authors' description of their analysis: Within the assay, amplification of reference gene primers was used to estimate how many nucleated cells each sample contained. To quantify the absolute abundance of each unique TCRbeta CDR3 rearrangement, sequence reads were collapsed and filtered. Productive Simpson clonality was computed per sample as the square root of Simpson's diversity index over productive rearrangements. Sourced from immuneACCESS, this table was stored by TCRdb with only in-frame sequences that have V and J called. A share of the clones is absent; for the studies checked, an unresolved V gene accounts for under half, and the remainder has no known explanation. V and J calls and clone size are given by that table; D and trimming were obtained from the DNA. The sample table records 95,000 to 110,000 clones; around 82% of these occur just once. Roughly 5% of the sample belongs to the ten largest clones.

Sequencing was performed on peripheral blood. This TCR was recovered from a man aged 55 to 70 with acute or convalescent COVID-19. The chain is encoded by TRBV19 joined to TRBJ2-5; 8 bases in the middle match TRBD2. The CDR3 in this case is CASTPPGGGQETQYF. The DNA sequence is given as TGTGCCAGTACCCCCCCGGGAGGGGGTCAAGAGACCCAGTACTTC.